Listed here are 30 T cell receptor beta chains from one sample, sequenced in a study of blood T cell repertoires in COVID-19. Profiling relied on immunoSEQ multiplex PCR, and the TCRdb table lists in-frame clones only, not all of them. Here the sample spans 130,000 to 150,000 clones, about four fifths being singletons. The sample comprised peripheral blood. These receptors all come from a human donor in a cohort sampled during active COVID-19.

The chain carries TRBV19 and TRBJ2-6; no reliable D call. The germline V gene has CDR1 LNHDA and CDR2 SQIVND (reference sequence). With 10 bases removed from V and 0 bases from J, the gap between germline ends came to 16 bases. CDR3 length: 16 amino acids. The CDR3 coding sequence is TGTGCCACTGCCTTATTTGCGGTCTCTGGGGCCAACGTCCTGACTTTC. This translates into CATALFAVSGANVLTF.

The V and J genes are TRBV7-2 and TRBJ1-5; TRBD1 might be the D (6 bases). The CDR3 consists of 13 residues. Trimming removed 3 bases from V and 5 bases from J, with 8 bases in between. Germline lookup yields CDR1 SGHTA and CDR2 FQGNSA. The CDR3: CASSFHRDQPQHF. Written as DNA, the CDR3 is TGTGCCAGCAGCTTCCACAGGGATCAGCCCCAGCATTTT.

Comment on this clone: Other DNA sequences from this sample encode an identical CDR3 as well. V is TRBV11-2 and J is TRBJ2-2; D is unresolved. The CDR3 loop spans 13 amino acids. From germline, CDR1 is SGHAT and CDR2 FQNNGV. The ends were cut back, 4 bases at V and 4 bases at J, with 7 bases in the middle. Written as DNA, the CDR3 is TGTGCCAGCAGCTCGTCCGGCACCGGGGAGCTGTTTTTT. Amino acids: CASSSSGTGELFF.

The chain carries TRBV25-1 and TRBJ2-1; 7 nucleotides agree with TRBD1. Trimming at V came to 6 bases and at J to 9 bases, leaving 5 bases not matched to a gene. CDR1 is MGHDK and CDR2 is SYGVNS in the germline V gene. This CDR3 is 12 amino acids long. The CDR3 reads CASSSQGFEQFF. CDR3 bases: TGTGCCAGCAGCTCACAGGGGTTTGAGCAGTTCTTC.

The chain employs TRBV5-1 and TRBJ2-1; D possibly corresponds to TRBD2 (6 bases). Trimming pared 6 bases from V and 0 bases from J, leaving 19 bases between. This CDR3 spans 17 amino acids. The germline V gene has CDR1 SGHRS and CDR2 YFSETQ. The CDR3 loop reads CASTNLGGGSSYNEQFF. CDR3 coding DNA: TGCGCCAGCACCAATTTGGGAGGAGGCTCCTCCTACAATGAGCAGTTCTTC.

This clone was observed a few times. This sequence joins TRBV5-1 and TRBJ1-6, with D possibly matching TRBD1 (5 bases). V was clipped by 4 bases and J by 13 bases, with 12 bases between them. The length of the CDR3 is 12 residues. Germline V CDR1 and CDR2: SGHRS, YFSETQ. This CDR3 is CASSPDRAPLHF. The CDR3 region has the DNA TGCGCCAGCAGCCCTGACAGAGCTCCCCTCCACTTT.

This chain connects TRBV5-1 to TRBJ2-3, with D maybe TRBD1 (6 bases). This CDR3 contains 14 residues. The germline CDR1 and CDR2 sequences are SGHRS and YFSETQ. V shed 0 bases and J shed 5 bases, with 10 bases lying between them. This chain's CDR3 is CASSLAGGQDTQYF. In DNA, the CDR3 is TGCGCCAGCAGCTTGGCTGGGGGCCAAGATACGCAGTATTTT.

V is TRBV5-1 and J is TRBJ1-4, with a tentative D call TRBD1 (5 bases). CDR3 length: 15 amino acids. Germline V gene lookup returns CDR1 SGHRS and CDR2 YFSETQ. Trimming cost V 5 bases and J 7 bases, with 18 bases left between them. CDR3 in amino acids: CASRLGGGGSEKLFF. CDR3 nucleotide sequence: TGCGCCAGCAGATTAGGAGGTGGGGGGAGTGAAAAACTGTTTTTT.

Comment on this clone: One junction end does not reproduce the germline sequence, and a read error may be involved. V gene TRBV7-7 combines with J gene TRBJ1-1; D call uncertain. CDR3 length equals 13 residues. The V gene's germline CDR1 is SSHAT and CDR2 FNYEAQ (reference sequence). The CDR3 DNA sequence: TGTGCTAGCAGCTTAGACTCTGCTACTGAAGCTTTCTTT. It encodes CASSLDSATEAFF.

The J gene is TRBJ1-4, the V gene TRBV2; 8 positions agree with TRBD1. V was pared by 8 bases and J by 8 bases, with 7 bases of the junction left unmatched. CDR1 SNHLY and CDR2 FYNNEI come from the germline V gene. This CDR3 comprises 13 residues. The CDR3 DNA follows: TGTGCCAGCGCCCAGGACAGGGTCGAAAAACTGTTTTTT. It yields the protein CASAQDRVEKLFF. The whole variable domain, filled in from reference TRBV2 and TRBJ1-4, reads EPEVTQTPSHQVTQMGQEVILRCVPISNHLYFYWYRQILGQKVEFLVSFYNNEISEKSEIFDDQFSVERPDGSNFTLKIRSTKLEDSAMYFCASAQDRVEKLFFGSGTQLSVL.

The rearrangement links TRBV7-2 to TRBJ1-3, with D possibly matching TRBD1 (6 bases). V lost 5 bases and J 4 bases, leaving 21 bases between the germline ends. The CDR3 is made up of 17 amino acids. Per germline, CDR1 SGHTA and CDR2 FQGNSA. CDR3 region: CASSVLRRGGLGNTIYF. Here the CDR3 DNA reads TGTGCCAGCAGCGTCCTGAGGAGGGGGGGCCTGGGAAACACCATATATTTT.

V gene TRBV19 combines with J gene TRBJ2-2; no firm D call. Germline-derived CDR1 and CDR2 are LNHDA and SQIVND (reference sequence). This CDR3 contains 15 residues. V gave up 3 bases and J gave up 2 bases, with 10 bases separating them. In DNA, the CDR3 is TGTGCCAGTAGTATGAACCCAGTAAACACCGGGGAGCTGTTTTTT. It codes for CASSMNPVNTGELFF.

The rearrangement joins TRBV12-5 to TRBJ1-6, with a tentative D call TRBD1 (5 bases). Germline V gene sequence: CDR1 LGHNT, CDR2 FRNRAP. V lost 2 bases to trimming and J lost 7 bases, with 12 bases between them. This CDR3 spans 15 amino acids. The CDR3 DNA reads TGTGCTAGTGGTTTGAATCAGGGAGGAAATTCACCCCTCCACTTT. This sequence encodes CASGLNQGGNSPLHF.

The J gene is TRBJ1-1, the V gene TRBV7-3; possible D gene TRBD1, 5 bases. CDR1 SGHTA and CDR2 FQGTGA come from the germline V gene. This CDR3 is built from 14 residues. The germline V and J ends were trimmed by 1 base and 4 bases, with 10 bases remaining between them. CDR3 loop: CASSLNTGVTEAFF. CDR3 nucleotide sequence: TGTGCCAGCAGCTTAAATACGGGGGTCACTGAAGCTTTCTTT.

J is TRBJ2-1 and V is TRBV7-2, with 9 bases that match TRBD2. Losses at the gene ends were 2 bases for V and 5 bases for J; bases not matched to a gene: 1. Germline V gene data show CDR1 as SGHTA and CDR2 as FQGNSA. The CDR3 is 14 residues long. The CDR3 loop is CASSLSSGDNEQFF. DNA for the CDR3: TGTGCCAGCAGCTTATCTAGCGGGGACAATGAGCAGTTCTTC.

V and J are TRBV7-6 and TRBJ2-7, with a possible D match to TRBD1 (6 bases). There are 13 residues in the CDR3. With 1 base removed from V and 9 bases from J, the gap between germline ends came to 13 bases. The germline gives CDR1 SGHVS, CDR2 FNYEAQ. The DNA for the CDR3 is TGTGCCAGCAGCTTAGTGGCAGGGGATACGCAGTACTTC. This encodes CASSLVAGDTQYF.

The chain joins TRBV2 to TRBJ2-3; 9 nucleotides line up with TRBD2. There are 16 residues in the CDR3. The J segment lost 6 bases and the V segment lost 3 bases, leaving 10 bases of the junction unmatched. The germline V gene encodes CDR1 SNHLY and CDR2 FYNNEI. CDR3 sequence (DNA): TGTGCCAGCAGTGACTTAAGAGGACTAGCGAGGGATACGCAGTATTTT. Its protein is CASSDLRGLARDTQYF.

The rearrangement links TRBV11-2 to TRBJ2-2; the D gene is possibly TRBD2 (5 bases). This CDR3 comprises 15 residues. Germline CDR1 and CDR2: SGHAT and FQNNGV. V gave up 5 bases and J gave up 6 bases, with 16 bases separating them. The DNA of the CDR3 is TGTGCCAGCAGCCTAACCGTAGGAGGAGCCGGGGAGCTGTTTTTT. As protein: CASSLTVGGAGELFF.

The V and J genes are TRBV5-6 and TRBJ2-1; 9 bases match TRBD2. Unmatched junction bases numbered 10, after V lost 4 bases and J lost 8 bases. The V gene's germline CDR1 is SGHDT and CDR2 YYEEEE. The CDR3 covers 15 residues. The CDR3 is CASSPPAGGIDEQFF. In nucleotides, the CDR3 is TGTGCCAGCAGCCCCCCCGCGGGGGGGATCGATGAGCAGTTCTTC.

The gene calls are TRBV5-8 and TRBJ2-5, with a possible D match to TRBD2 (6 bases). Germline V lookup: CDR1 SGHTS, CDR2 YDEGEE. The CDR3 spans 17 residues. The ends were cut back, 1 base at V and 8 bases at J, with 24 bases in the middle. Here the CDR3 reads CASSLRGLEGRPDTQYF. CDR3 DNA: TGTGCCAGCAGCTTGCGGGGCTTAGAGGGGAGGCCGGATACCCAGTACTTC.

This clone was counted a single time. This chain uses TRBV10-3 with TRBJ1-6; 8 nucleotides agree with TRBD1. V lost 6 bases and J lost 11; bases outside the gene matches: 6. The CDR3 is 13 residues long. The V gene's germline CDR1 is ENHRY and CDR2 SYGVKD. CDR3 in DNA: TGTGCCATCAGCGTGGACAGGGAGGCACCCCTCCACTTT. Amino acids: CAISVDREAPLHF.

CDR3 sequence: CASSLGTVTSNEQFF. As DNA, the CDR3 is TGCGCCAGCAGCTTAGGGACTGTAACTTCCAATGAGCAGTTCTTC. This chain links TRBV4-1 with TRBJ2-1, with D perhaps TRBD2 (6 bases). The germline V gene encodes CDR1 MGHRA and CDR2 YSYEKL. The CDR3 runs 15 residues. Trimming removed 5 bases from V and 6 bases from J, with 17 bases in between.

CDR3 DNA sequence: TGTGCCAGCAGCTTGCTGCAGGGGGGTCGGTACGAGCAGTACTTC. Amino acids: CASSLLQGGRYEQYF. The chain combines TRBV5-5 with TRBJ2-7; D might be TRBD1 (7 bases). Germline V gene sequence: CDR1 SGHKS, CDR2 YYEKEE (reference sequence). The length of the CDR3 is 15 residues. V dropped 1 base and J dropped 4 bases, with 15 bases sitting between them. The variable domain in full, with the rest retrieved from reference TRBV5-5 and TRBJ2-7, is DAGVTQSPTHLIKTRGQQVTLRCSPISGHKSVSWYQQVLGQGPQFIFQYYEKEERGRGNFPDRFSARQFPNYSSELNVNALLLGDSALYLCASSLLQGGRYEQYFGPGTRLTVT.

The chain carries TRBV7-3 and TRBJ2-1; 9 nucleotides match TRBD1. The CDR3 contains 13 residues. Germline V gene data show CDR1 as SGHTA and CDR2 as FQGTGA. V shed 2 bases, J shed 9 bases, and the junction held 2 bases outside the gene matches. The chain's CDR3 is CASSLGTGFEQFF. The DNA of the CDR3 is TGTGCCAGCAGCTTAGGGACAGGGTTTGAGCAGTTCTTC.

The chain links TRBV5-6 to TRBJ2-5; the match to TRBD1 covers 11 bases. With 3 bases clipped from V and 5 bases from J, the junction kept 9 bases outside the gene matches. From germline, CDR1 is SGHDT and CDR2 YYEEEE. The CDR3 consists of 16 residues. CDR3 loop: CASSSLDRGPFETQYF. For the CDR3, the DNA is TGTGCCAGCAGCTCCCTGGACAGGGGGCCGTTCGAGACCCAGTACTTC. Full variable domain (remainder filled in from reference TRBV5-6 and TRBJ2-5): DAGVTQSPTHLIKTRGQQVTLRCSPKSGHDTVSWYQQALGQGPQFIFQYYEEEERQRGNFPDRFSGHQFPNYSSELNVNALLLGDSALYLCASSSLDRGPFETQYFGPGTRLLVL.

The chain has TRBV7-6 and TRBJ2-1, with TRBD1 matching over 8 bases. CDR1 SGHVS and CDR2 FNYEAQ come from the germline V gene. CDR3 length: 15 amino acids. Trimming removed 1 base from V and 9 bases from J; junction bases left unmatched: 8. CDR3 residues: CASSLVGQGAGEQFF. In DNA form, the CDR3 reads TGTGCCAGCAGCTTAGTAGGGCAGGGGGCTGGTGAGCAGTTCTTC.

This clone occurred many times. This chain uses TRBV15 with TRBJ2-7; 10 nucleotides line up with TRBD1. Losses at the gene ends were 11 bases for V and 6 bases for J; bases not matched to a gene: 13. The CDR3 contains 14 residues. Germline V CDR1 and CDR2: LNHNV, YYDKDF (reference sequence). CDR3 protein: CASREGTGVGEQYF. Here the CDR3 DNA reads TGTGCCTCAAGGGAGGGGACAGGGGTGGGCGAGCAGTACTTC. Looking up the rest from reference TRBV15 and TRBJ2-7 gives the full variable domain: DAMVIQNPRYQVTQFGKPVTLSCSQTLNHNVMYWYQQKSSQAPKLLFHYYDKDFNNEADTPDNFQSRRPNTSFCFLDIRSPGLGDTAMYLCASREGTGVGEQYFGPGTRLTVT.

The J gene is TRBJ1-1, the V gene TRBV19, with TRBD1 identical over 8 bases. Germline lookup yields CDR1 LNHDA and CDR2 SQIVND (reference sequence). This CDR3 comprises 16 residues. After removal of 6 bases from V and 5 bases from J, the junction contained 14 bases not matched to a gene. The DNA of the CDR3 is TGTGCCAGTAGCGGAGGACAGGGCTTCTTTTGGACTGAAGCTTTCTTT. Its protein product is CASSGGQGFFWTEAFF.

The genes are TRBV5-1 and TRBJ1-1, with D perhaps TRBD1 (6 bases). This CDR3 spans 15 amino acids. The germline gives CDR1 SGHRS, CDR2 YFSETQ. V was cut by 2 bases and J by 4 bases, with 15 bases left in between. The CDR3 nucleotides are TGCGCCAGCAGCTTTGAAGGCAGGGGAAGCACTGAAGCTTTCTTT. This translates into CASSFEGRGSTEAFF.

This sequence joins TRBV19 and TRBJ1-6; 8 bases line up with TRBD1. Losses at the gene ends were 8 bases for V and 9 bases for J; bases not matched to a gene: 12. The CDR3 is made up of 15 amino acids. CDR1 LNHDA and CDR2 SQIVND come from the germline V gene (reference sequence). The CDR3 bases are TGTGCCAGTGACCCACAGGGGGGGCCGATTTCACCCCTCCACTTT. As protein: CASDPQGGPISPLHF.